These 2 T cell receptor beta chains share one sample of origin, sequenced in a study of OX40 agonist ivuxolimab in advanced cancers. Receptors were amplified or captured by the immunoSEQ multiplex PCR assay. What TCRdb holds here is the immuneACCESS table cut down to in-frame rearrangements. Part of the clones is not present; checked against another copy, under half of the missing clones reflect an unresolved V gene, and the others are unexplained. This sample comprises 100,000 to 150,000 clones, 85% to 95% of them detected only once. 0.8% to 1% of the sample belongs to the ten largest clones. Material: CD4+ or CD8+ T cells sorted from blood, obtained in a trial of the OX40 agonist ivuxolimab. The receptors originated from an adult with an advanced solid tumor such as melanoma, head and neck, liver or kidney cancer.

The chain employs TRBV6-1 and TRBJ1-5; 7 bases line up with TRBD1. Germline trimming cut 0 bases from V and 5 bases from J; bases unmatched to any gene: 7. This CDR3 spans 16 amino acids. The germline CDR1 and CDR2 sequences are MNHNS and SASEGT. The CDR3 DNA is TGTGCCAGCAGTGAAGCGTACAGGGGAGTAGATCAGCCCCAGCATTTT. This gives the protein CASSEAYRGVDQPQHF.

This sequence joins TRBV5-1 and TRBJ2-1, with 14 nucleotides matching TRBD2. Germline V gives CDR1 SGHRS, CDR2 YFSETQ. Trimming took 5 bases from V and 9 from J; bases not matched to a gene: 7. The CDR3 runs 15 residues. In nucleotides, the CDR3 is TGCGCCAGCAGGACCGGGACTAGCGGGAGTTCTGAGCAGTTCTTC. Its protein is CASRTGTSGSSEQFF. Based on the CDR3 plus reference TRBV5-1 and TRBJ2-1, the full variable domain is KAGVTQTPRYLIKTRGQQVTLSCSPISGHRSVSWYQQTPGQGLQFLFEYFSETQRNKGNFPGRFSGRQFSNSRSEMNVSTLELGDSALYLCASRTGTSGSSEQFFGPGTRLTVL.